The present entry profiles one T cell receptor beta chain with its context. Antigen specificity is unknown. The record originates from a study of OX40 agonist ivuxolimab in advanced cancers. Study details: Melanoma, hepatocellular carcinoma, head and neck or renal cell cancer occurred in dose-escalation patients. The study reported partial responses in three patients: one hepatocellular carcinoma, two cutaneous melanoma. Study findings and constraints: No determination was made of the antigen specificity of the expanded peripheral T cells.

The germline V and J ends were trimmed by 5 bases and 3 bases, with 14 bases remaining between them. The CDR3 length is 14 residues. The germline V gene encodes CDR1 SGHVS and CDR2 FQNEAQ. Profiling relied on immunoSEQ multiplex PCR, and the TCRdb table lists in-frame clones only, not all of them. The table shows some 50,000 clones, with 88% occurring only once. The clonotype was recovered from an adult with an advanced solid tumor such as melanoma, head and neck, liver or kidney cancer. Specimen: CD4+ or CD8+ T cells sorted from blood, collected in a trial of the OX40 agonist ivuxolimab. This chain joins TRBV7-8 and TRBJ2-7; the D gene is possibly TRBD1 (6 bases). The CDR3 DNA is TGTGCCAGCAGCCCCCCGGGACAACGCTACGAGCAGTACTTC. Translating it yields CASSPPGQRYEQYF.